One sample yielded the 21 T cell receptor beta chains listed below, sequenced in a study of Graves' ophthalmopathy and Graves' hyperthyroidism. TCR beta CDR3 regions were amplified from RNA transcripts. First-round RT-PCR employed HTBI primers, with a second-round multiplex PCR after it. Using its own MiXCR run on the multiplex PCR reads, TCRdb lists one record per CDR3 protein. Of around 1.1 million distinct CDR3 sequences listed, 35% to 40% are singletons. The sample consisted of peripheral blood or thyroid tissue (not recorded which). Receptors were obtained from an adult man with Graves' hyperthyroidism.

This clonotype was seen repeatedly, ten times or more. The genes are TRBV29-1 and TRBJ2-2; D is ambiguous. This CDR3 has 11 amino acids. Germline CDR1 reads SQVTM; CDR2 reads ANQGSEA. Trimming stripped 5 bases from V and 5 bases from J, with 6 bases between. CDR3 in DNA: TGCAGCGTTTTTAAAACCGGGGAGCTGTTTTTT. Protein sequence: CSVFKTGELFF.

CDR3 bases: TGTGCCAGCAGTTGGGGACAGGGGACTCATGAGCCCCAGCATTTT. Translated: CASSWGQGTHEPQHF. The J gene is TRBJ1-5, the V gene TRBV12-3 or TRBV12-4, with 10 bases identical to TRBD1. The length of the CDR3 is 15 residues. V shed 4 bases and J 8 bases; nucleotides not matched to a gene: 8.

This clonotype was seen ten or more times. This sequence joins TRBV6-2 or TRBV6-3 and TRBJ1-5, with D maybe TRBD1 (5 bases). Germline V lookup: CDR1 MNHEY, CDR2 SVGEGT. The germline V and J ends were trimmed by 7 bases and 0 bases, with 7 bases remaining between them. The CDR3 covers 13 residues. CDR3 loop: CASKTGSNQPQHF. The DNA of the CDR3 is TGTGCCAGCAAAACAGGTAGCAATCAGCCCCAGCATTTT.

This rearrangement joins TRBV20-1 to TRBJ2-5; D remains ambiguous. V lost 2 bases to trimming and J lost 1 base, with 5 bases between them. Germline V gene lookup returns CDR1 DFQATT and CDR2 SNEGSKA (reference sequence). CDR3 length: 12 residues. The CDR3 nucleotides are TGCAGTGCTAGATATCGCCAAGAGACCCAGTACTTC. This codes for CSARYRQETQYF.

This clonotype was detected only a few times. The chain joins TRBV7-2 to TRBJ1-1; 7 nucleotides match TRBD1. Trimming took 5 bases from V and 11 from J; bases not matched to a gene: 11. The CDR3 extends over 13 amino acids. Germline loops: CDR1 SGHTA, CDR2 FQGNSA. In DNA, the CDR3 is TGTGCCAGCAGCCTCCGACAGGGTAGTGTGGCTTTCTTT. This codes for CASSLRQGSVAFF.

CDR3 protein: CSARDRGLTEAFF. The CDR3 DNA sequence: TGCAGTGCTCGGGACAGGGGGTTGACTGAAGCTTTCTTT. The chain uses TRBV20-1 and TRBJ1-1; 11 nucleotides align to TRBD1. CDR1 is DFQATT, CDR2 SNEGSKA, per germline (reference sequence). This CDR3 contains 13 residues. V dropped 5 bases and J dropped 5; count of bases not matched to a gene: 4.

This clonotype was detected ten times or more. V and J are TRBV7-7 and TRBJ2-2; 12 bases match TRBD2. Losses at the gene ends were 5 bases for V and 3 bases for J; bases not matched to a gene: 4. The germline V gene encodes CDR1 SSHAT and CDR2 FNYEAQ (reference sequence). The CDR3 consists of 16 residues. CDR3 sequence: CASSPGLAGHTGELFF. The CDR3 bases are TGTGCCAGCAGCCCGGGACTAGCGGGCCACACCGGGGAGCTGTTTTTT.

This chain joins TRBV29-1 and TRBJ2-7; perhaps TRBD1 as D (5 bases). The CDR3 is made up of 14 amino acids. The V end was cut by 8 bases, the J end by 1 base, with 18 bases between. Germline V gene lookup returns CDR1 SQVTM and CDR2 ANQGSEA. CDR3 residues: CSCTTDLVSYEQYF. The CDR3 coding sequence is TGCAGCTGTACGACAGACTTAGTTTCCTACGAGCAGTACTTC.

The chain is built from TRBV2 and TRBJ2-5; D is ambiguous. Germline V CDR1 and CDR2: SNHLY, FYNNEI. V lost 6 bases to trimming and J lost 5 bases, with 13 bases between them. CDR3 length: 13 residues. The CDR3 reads CASRADQRETQYF. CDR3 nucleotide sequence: TGTGCCAGCAGGGCGGACCAAAGGGAGACCCAGTACTTC.

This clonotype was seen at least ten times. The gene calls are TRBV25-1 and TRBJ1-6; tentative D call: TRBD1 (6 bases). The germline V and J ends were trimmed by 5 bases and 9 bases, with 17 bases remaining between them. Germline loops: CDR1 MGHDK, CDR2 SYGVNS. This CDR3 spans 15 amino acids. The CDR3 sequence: CASSPWAGEGSPLHF. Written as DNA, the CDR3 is TGTGCCAGCAGTCCATGGGCAGGGGAGGGTTCACCCCTCCACTTT.

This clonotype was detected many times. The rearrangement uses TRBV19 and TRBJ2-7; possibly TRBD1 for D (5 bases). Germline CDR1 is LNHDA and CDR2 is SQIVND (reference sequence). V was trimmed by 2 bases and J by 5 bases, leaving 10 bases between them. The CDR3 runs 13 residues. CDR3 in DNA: TGTGCCAGTAGTATATCCGGCAGGGACGAGCAGTACTTC. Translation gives CASSISGRDEQYF. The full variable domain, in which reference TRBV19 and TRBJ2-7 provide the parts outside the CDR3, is DGGITQSPKYLFRKEGQNVTLSCEQNLNHDAMYWYRQDPGQGLRLIYYSQIVNDFQKGDIAEGYSVSREKKESFPLTVTSAQKNPTAFYLCASSISGRDEQYFGPGTRLTVT.

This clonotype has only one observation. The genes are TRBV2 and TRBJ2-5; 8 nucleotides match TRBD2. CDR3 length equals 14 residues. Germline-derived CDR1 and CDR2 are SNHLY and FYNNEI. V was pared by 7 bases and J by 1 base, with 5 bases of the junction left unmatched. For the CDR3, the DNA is TGTGCCAGCACCCTTGGACTAGCCCAAGAGACCCAGTACTTC. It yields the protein CASTLGLAQETQYF.

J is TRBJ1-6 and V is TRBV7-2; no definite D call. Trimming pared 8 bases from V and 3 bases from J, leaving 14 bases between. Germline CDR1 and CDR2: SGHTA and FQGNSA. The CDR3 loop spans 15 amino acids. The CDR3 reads CASLRLGYYNSPLHF. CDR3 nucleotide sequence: TGTGCCAGCTTAAGGTTGGGGTACTATAATTCACCCCTCCACTTT.

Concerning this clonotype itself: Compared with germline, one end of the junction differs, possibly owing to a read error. CDR3 sequence reads: CAASRGRETHEQYF. The CDR3 DNA is TGTGCCGCCAGCAGAGGCCGGGAGACCCACGAGCAGTACTTC. V gene TRBV15 combines with J gene TRBJ2-7; perhaps TRBD2 as D (6 bases). The CDR3 length is 14 residues. CDR1 and CDR2 (germline): LNHNV, YYDKDF (reference sequence). Full variable domain (rest looked up from reference TRBV15 and TRBJ2-7): DAMVIQNPRYQVTQFGKPVTLSCSQTLNHNVMYWYQQKSSQAPKLLFHYYDKDFNNEADTPDNFQSRRPNTSFCFLDIRSPGLGDTAMYLCAASRGRETHEQYFGPGTRLTVT.

For the CDR3, the DNA is TGTGCCAGCAGCCAAGACAGGGCTGACAACCTCTATGGCTACACCTTC. Translating it yields CASSQDRADNLYGYTF. This chain connects TRBV11-2 to TRBJ1-2; TRBD1 matches at 7 bases. Germline loops: CDR1 SGHAT, CDR2 FQNNGV. The V gene end was trimmed by 5 bases and the J gene end by 4 bases; junction bases not matched to a gene: 13. CDR3 length equals 16 residues.

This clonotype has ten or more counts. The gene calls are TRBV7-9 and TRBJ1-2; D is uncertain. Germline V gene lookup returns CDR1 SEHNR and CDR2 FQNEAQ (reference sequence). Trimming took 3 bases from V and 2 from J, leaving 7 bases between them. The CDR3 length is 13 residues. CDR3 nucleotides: TGTGCCAGCAGCTTCGGGATGAACTATGGCTACACCTTC. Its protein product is CASSFGMNYGYTF.

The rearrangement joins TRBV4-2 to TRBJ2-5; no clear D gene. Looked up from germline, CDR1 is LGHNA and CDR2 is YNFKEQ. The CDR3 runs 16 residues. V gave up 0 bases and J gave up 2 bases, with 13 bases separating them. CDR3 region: CASSQDDTEHQETQYF. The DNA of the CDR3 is TGTGCCAGCAGCCAAGATGACACAGAACATCAAGAGACCCAGTACTTC.

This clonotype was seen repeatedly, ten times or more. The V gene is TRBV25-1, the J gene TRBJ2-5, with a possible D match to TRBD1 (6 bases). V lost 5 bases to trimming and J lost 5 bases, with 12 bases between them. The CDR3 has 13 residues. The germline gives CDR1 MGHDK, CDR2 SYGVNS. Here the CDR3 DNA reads TGTGCCAGCAGTTCGTGGGGGCGGGAGACCCAGTACTTC. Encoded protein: CASSSWGRETQYF.

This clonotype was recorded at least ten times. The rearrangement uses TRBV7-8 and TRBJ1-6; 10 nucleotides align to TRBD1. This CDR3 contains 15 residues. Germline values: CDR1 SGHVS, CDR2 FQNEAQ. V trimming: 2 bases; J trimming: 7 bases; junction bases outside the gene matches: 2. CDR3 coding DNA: TGTGCCAGCAGCTTAAGGGGACAGGGGAATTCACCCCTCCACTTT. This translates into CASSLRGQGNSPLHF.

In DNA, the CDR3 is TGCAGCGTTCGGGTGGGAGGGCCAACGCAGTATTTT. Protein sequence: CSVRVGGPTQYF. The chain combines TRBV29-1 with TRBJ2-3, with 7 bases matching TRBD2. There are 12 residues in the CDR3. V lost 5 bases to trimming and J lost 9 bases; unmatched junction nucleotides: 8. Germline V CDR1 and CDR2: SQVTM, ANQGSEA.

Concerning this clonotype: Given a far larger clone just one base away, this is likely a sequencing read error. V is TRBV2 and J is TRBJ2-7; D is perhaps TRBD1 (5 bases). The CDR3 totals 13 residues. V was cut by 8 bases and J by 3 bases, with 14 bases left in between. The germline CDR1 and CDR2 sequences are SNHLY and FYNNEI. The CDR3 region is CASGVGQNYEQYF. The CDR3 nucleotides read TGTGCCAGCGGTGTGGGGCAGAACTACGAGCAGTACTTC.